This TCR beta chain was sequenced for a study of CD8+CD57+ T cells in acquired aplastic anemia. V was shortened by 7 bases and J by 7 bases, with 11 bases between the two germline ends. The CDR3 loop spans 12 amino acids. CDR1 is LNHDA and CDR2 is SQIVND in the germline V gene (reference sequence). Patients included in sequencing had previously demonstrated CD8+CD57+ cell expansion by flow cytometry. Acquired aplastic anemia of severe grade affected all patients. CDR3 and TCR beta VDJ profiling relied on genomic DNA as the template. Each CDR3 protein gets one entry after TCRdb re-called the reads with MiXCR. Here the sample spans some 170,000 distinct CDR3 sequences, 47% being singletons.

Sample: sorted CD4+, CD8+, or CD8+CD57+ T cells (not recorded which) from PBMCs. The chain couples TRBV19 to TRBJ1-3; D might be TRBD1 (5 bases). The origin of this receptor is a human donor with aplastic anemia. The CDR3 DNA follows: TGTGCCAGTACCAAGGGGCTGAACACCATATATTTT. Protein product: CASTKGLNTIYF.